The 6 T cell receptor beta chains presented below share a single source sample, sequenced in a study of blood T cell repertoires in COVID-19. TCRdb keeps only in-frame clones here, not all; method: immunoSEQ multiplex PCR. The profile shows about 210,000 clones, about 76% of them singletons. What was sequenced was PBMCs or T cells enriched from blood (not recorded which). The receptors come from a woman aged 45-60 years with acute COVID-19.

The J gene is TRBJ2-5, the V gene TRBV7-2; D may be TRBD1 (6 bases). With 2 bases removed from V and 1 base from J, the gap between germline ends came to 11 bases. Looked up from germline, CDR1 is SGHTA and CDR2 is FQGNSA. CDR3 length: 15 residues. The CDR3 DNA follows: TGTGCCAGCAGCTTATTTACAGGGCCCCAAGAGACCCAGTACTTC. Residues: CASSLFTGPQETQYF.

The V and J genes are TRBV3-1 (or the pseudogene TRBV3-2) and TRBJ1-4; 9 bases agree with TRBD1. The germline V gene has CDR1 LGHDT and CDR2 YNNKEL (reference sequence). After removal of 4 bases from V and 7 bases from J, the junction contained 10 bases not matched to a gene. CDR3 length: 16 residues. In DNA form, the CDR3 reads TGTGCCAGCAGCCCGAGTATAACAGGGGGCTTTGAAAAACTGTTTTTT. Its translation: CASSPSITGGFEKLFF.

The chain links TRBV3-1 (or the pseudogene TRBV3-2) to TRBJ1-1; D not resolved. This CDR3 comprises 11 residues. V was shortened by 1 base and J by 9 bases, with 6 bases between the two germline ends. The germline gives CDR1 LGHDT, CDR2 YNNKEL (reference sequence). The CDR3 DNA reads TGTGCCAGCAGCCAAGCTGGGCAAGCTTTCTTT. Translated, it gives CASSQAGQAFF.

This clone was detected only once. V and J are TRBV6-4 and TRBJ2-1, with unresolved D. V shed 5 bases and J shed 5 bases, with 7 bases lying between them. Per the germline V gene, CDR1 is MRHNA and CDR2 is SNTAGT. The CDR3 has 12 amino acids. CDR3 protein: CASSPGNNEQFF. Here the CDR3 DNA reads TGTGCCAGCAGTCCAGGAAACAATGAGCAGTTCTTC.

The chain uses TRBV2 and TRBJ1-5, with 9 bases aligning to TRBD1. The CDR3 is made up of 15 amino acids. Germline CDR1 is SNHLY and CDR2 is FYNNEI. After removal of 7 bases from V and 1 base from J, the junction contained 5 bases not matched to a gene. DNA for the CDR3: TGTGCCAGCAAAGGACAGGGGTCGAGCAATCAGCCCCAGCATTTT. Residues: CASKGQGSSNQPQHF.

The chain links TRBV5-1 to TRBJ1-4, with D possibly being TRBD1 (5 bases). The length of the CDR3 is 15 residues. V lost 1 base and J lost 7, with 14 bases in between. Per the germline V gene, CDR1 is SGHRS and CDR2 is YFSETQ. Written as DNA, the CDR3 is TGCGCCAGCAGCTTGAAGCAGGGAGGCGGTGAAAAACTGTTTTTT. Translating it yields CASSLKQGGGEKLFF.